This is a list of T cell receptor beta chains from one sample in a study of esophageal squamous cell carcinoma under preoperative chemotherapy. TCRdb reprocessed the PCR reads via MiXCR and lists one record per CDR3 protein. The repertoire holds around 29,000 distinct CDR3 sequences, with roughly 52% as singletons. Sampling was done from a patient given preoperative chemotherapy. These receptors originate from a human donor with esophageal squamous cell carcinoma. The donor label of this sample is uncertain. Each CDR3 is given with its conserved first and last residue. D genes are given only for firm matches. Clone sizes are given selectively: once, few, many, or a class where the clone is expanded.

.	.	13	TRBV12-3/TRBV12-4	TRBJ2-3	CASRVSVTDTQYF	TGTGCCAGCAGAGTTAGCGTCACAGATACGCAGTATTTT
TRBD2	once	16	TRBV6-2/TRBV6-3	TRBJ2-6	CASRNAGVSGANVLTF	TGTGCCAGCAGAAACGCGGGGGTCTCTGGGGCCAACGTCCTGACTTTC
TRBD2	.	17	TRBV7-6	TRBJ2-5	CASSLQPGTSAKGGQYF	TGTGCCAGCAGCTTACAACCCGGGACTAGCGCCAAGGGGGGCCAGTACTTC
.	once	15	TRBV12-3/TRBV12-4	TRBJ2-3	CASSFHGGSTDTQYF	TGTGCCAGCAGTTTTCATGGGGGCAGCACAGATACGCAGTATTTT
TRBD2	few	16	TRBV5-4	TRBJ2-2	CASSHTSGGNTGELFF	TGTGCCAGCAGCCACACTAGCGGGGGGAACACCGGGGAGCTGTTTTTT
.	many	15	TRBV6-1	TRBJ2-7	CASSARDGGPYEQYF	TGTGCCAGCAGTGCCAGGGACGGAGGGCCCTACGAGCAGTACTTC
TRBD2	.	14	TRBV12-3/TRBV12-4	TRBJ2-3	CASTPLAVGGEQYF	TGTGCCAGCACCCCTCTAGCGGTGGGCGGGGAGCAGTATTTT
TRBD1	.	15	TRBV12-3/TRBV12-4	TRBJ1-4	CASSLSGQGIEKLFF	TGTGCCAGCAGTTTATCGGGACAGGGGATTGAAAAACTGTTTTTT
.	.	15	TRBV9	TRBJ2-7	CASSVEGTPSYEQYF	TGTGCCAGCAGCGTAGAAGGTACGCCCTCCTACGAGCAGTACTTC
.	many	14	TRBV7-2	TRBJ2-1	CASSLEGTPNEQFF	TGTGCCAGCAGCTTAGAGGGGACCCCCAATGAGCAGTTCTTC
.	few	13	TRBV27	TRBJ2-3	CASRGPGTDTQYF	TGTGCCAGCAGAGGCCCCGGCACAGATACGCAGTATTTT
.	few	15	TRBV6-1	TRBJ2-7	CASSKTGTDPYEQYF	TGTGCCAGCAGTAAAACCGGGACGGACCCCTACGAGCAGTACTTC
.	.	15	TRBV19	TRBJ2-3	CASSIGRGETDTQYF	TGTGCCAGTAGTATTGGCAGGGGAGAAACAGATACGCAGTATTTT
.	.	14	TRBV27	TRBJ2-7	CASSLRDIHSPLHF	TGTGCCAGCAGTTTAAGGGACATACATTCACCCCTCCACTTC
TRBD1	few	16	TRBV12-3/TRBV12-4	TRBJ2-3	CASTHGTGGLTDTQYF	TGTGCCAGCACACACGGAACAGGGGGTTTAACAGATACGCAGTATTTT
.	.	14	TRBV12-3/TRBV12-4	TRBJ2-4	CPSSGLSARNTQYF	TGTCCCAGCTCGGGGCTGTCAGCGAGAAACACGCAGTACTTC
TRBD1	many	14	TRBV5-1	TRBJ2-5	CASSQTGGKETQYF	TGCGCCAGCAGCCAAACAGGGGGTAAAGAGACCCAGTACTTC
.	.	11	TRBV3-1	TRBJ2-1	CASSQANEQFF	TGTGCCAGCAGCCAAGCCAATGAGCAGTTCTTC
.	once	16	TRBV7-3	TRBJ2-3	CASSPVRAGGTEEQYF	TGTGCCAGCAGCCCCGTTCGGGCCGGGGGCACCGAGGAGCAGTATTTT
TRBD2	many	15	TRBV6-5	TRBJ2-1	CASSPRGRAYNEQFF	TGTGCCAGCAGTCCCCGCGGGAGGGCCTACAATGAGCAGTTCTTC
.	.	15	TRBV11-2	TRBJ2-4	CGSSSVQRAKNTQYF	TGTGGCAGCAGCTCGGTGCAGCGGGCCAAAAATACGCAGTACTTC
.	.	12	TRBV7-3	TRBJ2-4	CAGLLAKNTQYF	TGTGCGGGGCTCTTAGCCAAAAATACTCAGTACTTC
.	many	14	TRBV7-8	TRBJ2-1	CASSLGSDRAEQFF	TGTGCCAGCAGCTTAGGTAGCGACCGGGCTGAGCAGTTCTTC
.	few	12	TRBV12-3/TRBV12-4	TRBJ2-7	CASRLANYEQYF	TGTGCCAGCAGACTGGCCAACTACGAGCAGTACTTC
.	.	15	TRBV7-3	TRBJ2-3	CARGLGGSATDTQYF	TGTGCCAGGGGGTTAGGGGGGAGCGCCACAGATACCCAGTATTTT
TRBD1	.	15	TRBV18	TRBJ1-6	CASSPLTGANSPLHF	TGTGCCAGCTCACCACTTACAGGGGCCAATTCACCCCTCCACTTT
TRBD1	once	15	TRBV7-2	TRBJ2-3	CVRGLGTGSTGKQYF	TGTGTCAGGGGCCTTGGGACAGGGAGCACCGGGAAGCAGTATTTT
TRBD2	.	15	TRBV5-4	TRBJ2-5	CASSLSGGPGETQYF	TGTGCCAGCAGCTTGAGCGGGGGCCCGGGGGAGACCCAGTACTTC
TRBD1	.	14	TRBV7-2	TRBJ1-4	CASSLGQGGEKLFF	TGTGCCAGCAGCTTAGGACAGGGTGGAGAAAAACTGTTTTTT
.	.	12	TRBV12-3/TRBV12-4	TRBJ2-3	CANTASTGAQYF	TGTGCAAATACTGCGAGCACCGGGGCGCAGTATTTT
.	.	13	TRBV7-3	TRBJ2-1	CASSLRQDNEQFF	TGTGCCAGCAGCTTAAGGCAAGACAATGAGCAGTTCTTC
.	many	11	TRBV25-1	TRBJ2-5	CASSEGVAQYF	TGTGCCAGCAGTGAGGGCGTGGCCCAGTACTTC
.	.	15	TRBV7-3	TRBJ2-5	CASSLNGGKGETQYF	TGTGCCAGCAGCTTAAACGGCGGGAAGGGTGAGACCCAGTACTTC
.	many	16	TRBV7-9	TRBJ2-1	CASSLKGGGVYNEQFF	TGTGCCAGCAGCTTAAAAGGAGGGGGGGTTTACAATGAGCAGTTCTTC
TRBD2	.	15	TRBV7-8	TRBJ2-1	CASSVGRGANNEQFF	TGTGCCAGCAGCGTCGGGCGGGGGGCAAACAATGAGCAGTTCTTC
TRBD1	many	15	TRBV6-1	TRBJ1-2	CASSEGQGANYGYTF	TGTGCCAGCAGTGAAGGCCAGGGGGCTAACTATGGCTACACCTTC
TRBD1	many	13	TRBV10-1	TRBJ2-7	CASSPTGTAEQYF	TGCGCCAGCAGCCCAACCGGGACAGCCGAGCAGTACTTC
.	few	16	TRBV6-1	TRBJ2-5	CASGGFGGSDTETQYF	TGTGCCAGCGGGGGGTTTGGGGGAAGCGACACAGAGACCCAGTACTTC
TRBD2	few	16	TRBV7-9	TRBJ2-3	CASRGPGGRAIDTQYF	TGTGCCAGCAGGGGGCCCGGGGGGAGGGCCATTGATACGCAGTATTTC
.	few	13	TRBV10-1	TRBJ2-7	CASSESGTYEQYF	TGCGCCAGCAGTGAGTCGGGGACGTACGAGCAGTACTTC
TRBD2	.	15	TRBV7-2	TRBJ2-6	CSSGGGRAGANELNF	TGTTCAAGTGGGGGGGGAAGGGCTGGGGCCAACGAGCTGAATTTC
.	.	13	TRBV12-3/TRBV12-4	TRBJ2-1	CASSLRRYNEQFF	TGTGCCAGCAGCCTACGTCGGTACAATGAGCAGTTCTTC